A single sample gave rise to the 12 T cell receptor beta chains below, sequenced in a study of T cells in Graves' hyperthyroidism and ophthalmopathy. RNA transcripts were the template for amplifying TCR beta CDR3 regions. First-round RT-PCR of the TCR CDR3 relied on the HTBI primer set. TCRdb re-called the multiplex PCR reads with MiXCR, one entry per CDR3 protein. This table has approximately 250,000 distinct CDR3 sequences, around 24% appearing once. Sequencing was performed on blood. The source is a woman in her 40s with Graves' ophthalmopathy.

This clonotype was observed a single time. DNA for the CDR3: TGTGCCAGCAGCTTAGCGGCACAGGGTATTGGCGAGCAGTACTTC. Its translation: CASSLAAQGIGEQYF. V is TRBV7-2 and J is TRBJ2-7; D might be TRBD1 (6 bases). The CDR3 sequence is 15 residues long. Trimming pared 0 bases from V and 6 bases from J, leaving 15 bases between. Germline assignment: CDR1 SGHTA and CDR2 FQGNSA.

This clonotype was recorded at least ten times. The rearrangement links TRBV11-2 to TRBJ2-2; weak D call: TRBD2 (6 bases). Germline lookup yields CDR1 SGHAT and CDR2 FQNNGV. Trimming stripped 4 bases from V and 4 bases from J, with 16 bases between. The CDR3 covers 16 residues. The CDR3 sequence is CASSSILGAGTGELFF. In DNA, the CDR3 is TGTGCCAGCAGCTCAATACTAGGAGCGGGCACCGGGGAGCTGTTTTTT.

The chain links TRBV28 to TRBJ2-7; 10 bases are a match to TRBD1. The junction had 9 bases not matched to a gene; V was cut back by 2 bases and J by 2 bases. This CDR3 has 17 residues. Germline assignment: CDR1 MDHEN and CDR2 SYDVKM. CDR3 region: CASSLVFVGQGPYEQYF. CDR3 DNA: TGTGCCAGCAGTTTAGTGTTTGTGGGACAGGGGCCCTACGAGCAGTACTTC.

This clonotype was recorded only once. The chain joins TRBV6-2 or TRBV6-3 to TRBJ2-7; possibly TRBD1 for D (6 bases). This CDR3 contains 14 residues. Trimming stripped 10 bases from V and 2 bases from J, with 18 bases between. Germline values: CDR1 MNHEY, CDR2 SVGEGT. CDR3 region: CATQMGQLTYEQYF. The CDR3 coding sequence is TGTGCCACCCAGATGGGACAACTGACCTACGAGCAGTACTTC.

This clonotype was observed at least ten times. The chain carries TRBV12-3 or TRBV12-4 and TRBJ2-5; D is undetermined. CDR3 length: 13 amino acids. Trimming took off 3 bases at V and 3 bases at J, with 8 bases between the two ends. The CDR3 protein is CASSFYSKETQYF. The CDR3 DNA follows: TGTGCCAGCAGTTTTTACAGTAAAGAGACCCAGTACTTC.

This clonotype was seen at least ten times. The chain carries TRBV28 and TRBJ2-7, with unresolved D. CDR1 and CDR2 from the germline V gene are MDHEN and SYDVKM. Trimming left V 6 bases short and J 7 bases short, with 19 bases between. CDR3 length: 14 amino acids. This CDR3 is CASSSFSGRYEQYF. The CDR3 DNA reads as TGTGCCAGCAGCAGTTTTTCCGGGCGGTATGAGCAGTACTTC.

The sample holds many counts of this clonotype. V is TRBV20-1 and J is TRBJ1-2; 10 bases agree with TRBD1. Germline V CDR1 and CDR2: DFQATT, SNEGSKA (reference sequence). The CDR3 runs to 14 residues. J gave up 6 bases and V 5 bases, and 9 bases lay outside the gene matches. The CDR3 DNA reads TGCAGTGCTGGAAGAGGACAGGGGGTTGATGGCTACACCTTC. This gives the protein CSAGRGQGVDGYTF.

This clonotype appeared many times. This rearrangement joins TRBV28 to TRBJ1-2, with 9 bases lining up with TRBD1. The CDR3 loop spans 14 amino acids. Germline lookup yields CDR1 MDHEN and CDR2 SYDVKM. Unmatched junction bases numbered 6, after V lost 6 bases and J lost 4 bases. DNA for the CDR3: TGTGCCAGCAGGGAACAGGGGGCTTTCTATGGCTACACCTTC. It yields the protein CASREQGAFYGYTF.

J is TRBJ1-5 and V is TRBV28; D possibly corresponds to TRBD1 (5 bases). The CDR3 covers 14 residues. V was clipped by 6 bases and J by 2 bases, with 11 bases between them. The germline CDR1 and CDR2 sequences are MDHEN and SYDVKM. The CDR3 DNA reads TGTGCCAGCAGGTCAAGGGGAGGCAATCAGCCCCAGCATTTT. Protein product: CASRSRGGNQPQHF.

This clonotype appeared many times. The chain couples TRBV12-3 or TRBV12-4 to TRBJ1-4; unclear D gene. This CDR3 is 15 amino acids long. V was cut by 3 bases and J by 0 bases, with 8 bases left in between. The CDR3 nucleotides are TGTGCCAGCAGTTTTACATCCTCAACTAATGAAAAACTGTTTTTT. It translates to CASSFTSSTNEKLFF.

The chain carries TRBV4-1 and TRBJ2-7, with D perhaps TRBD2 (6 bases). The CDR3 runs 13 residues. The ends were cut back, 4 bases at V and 5 bases at J, with 12 bases in the middle. The germline gives CDR1 MGHRA, CDR2 YSYEKL. The CDR3 loop reads CASSPGGTDEQYF. For the CDR3, the DNA is TGCGCCAGCAGCCCAGGAGGGACGGACGAGCAGTACTTC.

This clonotype was found many times. The gene calls are TRBV27 and TRBJ1-5, with 8 bases identical to TRBD1. There are 14 residues in the CDR3. The V segment lost 4 bases and the J segment 5 bases; nucleotides outside the gene matches: 4. Per the germline V gene, CDR1 is MNHEY and CDR2 is SMNVEV (reference sequence). CDR3 protein: CASSSQGAYQPQHF. CDR3 nucleotide sequence: TGTGCCAGCAGTTCCCAGGGGGCGTATCAGCCCCAGCATTTT.